This is a list of T cell receptor beta chains from one sample in a study of radiotherapy plus CTLA-4 blockade in lung cancer. This table comes from immunoSEQ multiplex PCR, and its TCRdb copy is limited to in-frame clones, with some not included. The top ten hold 7% to 8% of the sample, which has 55,000 to 80,000 clones, around 80% seen once. The source material was peripheral blood, sampled from a patient treated with radiotherapy plus ipilimumab. The source of these receptors is a human donor with non-small cell lung cancer who had a complete response to radiotherapy plus ipilimumab. Both conserved end residues are part of each CDR3. Each record gives: J gene, clone size, V gene, D gene, CDR3 protein, CDR3 DNA. D genes are given only for firm matches. Clone size is stated in some rows and not others, as once, few, many or a class when expanded.

TRBJ2-5,once,TRBV30,.,CAWSSPDSREYF,TGTGCCTGGAGTTCCCCCGACTCCCGGGAGTACTTC
TRBJ2-3,.,TRBV15,TRBD2,CATSREGTSAYRDTQYF,TGTGCCACCAGCAGAGAAGGGACTAGCGCCTACCGGGATACGCAGTATTTT
TRBJ2-7,.,TRBV29-1,.,CSVESSYEQYF,TGCAGCGTTGAATCATCCTACGAGCAGTACTTC
TRBJ1-4,few,TRBV9,.,CASSLRAGGKLFF,TGTGCCAGCAGCCTTCGCGCGGGGGGAAAACTGTTTTTT
TRBJ1-1,.,TRBV6-5,.,CATRGGTEAFF,TGTGCCACCAGAGGGGGCACTGAAGCTTTCTTT
TRBJ2-1,.,TRBV7-2,.,CASSPRGGKNEQFF,TGTGCCAGCAGCCCCAGGGGGGGTAAAAATGAGCAGTTCTTC
TRBJ2-2,.,TRBV6-1,.,CASSEDSRIIGELFF,TGTGCCAGCAGCGAGGACAGTCGAATAATCGGGGAGCTGTTTTTT
TRBJ1-1,.,TRBV5-1,TRBD1,CASSGQGVGTEAFF,TGCGCCAGCAGCGGACAGGGCGTAGGGACTGAAGCTTTCTTT
TRBJ1-2,.,TRBV2,.,CASSEARQGSGYTF,TGTGCCAGCAGTGAAGCGCGGCAGGGTTCTGGCTACACCTTC
TRBJ2-7,.,TRBV19,.,CASSIEDKQYF,TGTGCCAGTAGTATCGAGGACAAACAGTACTTC
TRBJ1-2,.,TRBV6-6,.,CASMQANYGYTF,TGTGCCAGCATGCAGGCTAACTATGGCTACACCTTC
TRBJ1-6,few,TRBV7-2,.,CASSFRTAYNSPLHF,TGTGCCAGCAGCTTTCGGACAGCCTATAATTCACCCCTCCACTTT
TRBJ1-1,.,TRBV7-2,TRBD1,CASSPQGIGTEAFF,TGTGCCAGCAGCCCACAGGGGATTGGCACTGAAGCTTTCTTT
TRBJ1-5,few,TRBV5-6,.,CASSWGGGDQPQHF,TGTGCCAGCAGCTGGGGCGGGGGGGATCAGCCCCAGCATTTT
TRBJ2-5,.,TRBV4-2,.,CASSLQVDRVGWGETQYF,TGTGCCAGCAGCCTCCAAGTGGATAGAGTTGGATGGGGAGAGACCCAGTACTTC
TRBJ2-3,.,TRBV29-1,.,CSVDVADTQYF,TGCAGCGTTGATGTCGCAGATACGCAGTATTTT
TRBJ2-1,.,TRBV10-1,TRBD2,CASSLAGARNEQFF,TGCGCCAGCAGTTTAGCGGGGGCCAGGAATGAGCAGTTCTTC
TRBJ1-5,.,TRBV16,TRBD1,CASSYEDRANQPQHF,TGTGCCAGCAGCTATGAGGACAGGGCAAATCAGCCCCAGCATTTT
TRBJ1-2,few,TRBV6-5,TRBD1,CASSEGTGPGYTF,TGTGCCAGCAGCGAAGGGACAGGCCCTGGCTACACCTTC
TRBJ2-7,.,TRBV11-2,.,CASSLSRGGEQYF,TGTGCCAGCAGCTTAAGCAGGGGTGGGGAGCAGTACTTC
TRBJ2-4,.,TRBV6-4,.,CASSELNIQYF,TGTGCCAGCAGTGAGTTAAACATTCAGTACTTC
TRBJ1-2,few,TRBV18,.,CASSPDIIQVEGYTF,TGTGCCAGCTCACCTGACATCATCCAAGTGGAAGGCTACACCTTC
TRBJ1-5,once,TRBV7-2,.,CASSFDHRYQPQHF,TGTGCCAGCAGTTTTGACCACAGGTATCAGCCCCAGCATTTT
TRBJ2-7,.,TRBV6-5,.,CASRIRARTYEQYF,TGTGCCAGCAGGATCCGGGCCAGAACCTACGAGCAGTACTTC
TRBJ1-1,few,TRBV29-1,.,CSGHISNTEAFF,TGCAGCGGCCACATTTCGAACACTGAAGCTTTCTTT
TRBJ2-2,once,TRBV5-1,.,CASSWVGAVANTGELFF,TGCGCCAGCAGCTGGGTCGGAGCGGTCGCGAACACCGGGGAGCTGTTTTTT